One sample yielded the 26 T cell receptor beta chains listed below, sequenced in a study of tumor-infiltrating lymphocytes in primary liver carcinoma. TCR beta cDNA came from around 500 ng total RNA, primed with a constant-region primer. Libraries covering TCR beta were generated through three nested multiplex PCR rounds (using a slightly modified ARM-PCR). The opening two PCR rounds, around 11 cycles each, paired TRBV1-TRBV30 forward primers with a C-beta reverse primer. TCRdb reprocessed the multiplex PCR reads with MiXCR, giving one entry per CDR3 protein. In the table there are about 200,000 distinct CDR3 sequences, 65% of which are singletons. Germline DNA was also extracted, and blood RNA derived from unsorted whole blood. The sequenced material came from peripheral blood. These receptors all stem from a woman aged 55-75 years with primary liver carcinoma and hepatitis B virus infection.

This chain uses TRBV5-1 with TRBJ1-2; a possible D gene is TRBD1 (5 bases). Germline V lookup: CDR1 SGHRS, CDR2 YFSETQ. The V gene lost 4 bases and the J gene lost 6 bases, with 16 bases spanning the gap. There are 14 residues in the CDR3. The DNA for the CDR3 is TGCGCCAGCAGCCTACCGAGTAAACAGGATGGCTACACCTTC. This codes for CASSLPSKQDGYTF.

Concerning this clonotype: At one boundary the junction diverges from the germline segment, which might be a read error. The rearrangement joins TRBV11-2 to TRBJ1-1; D unclear. The V gene's germline CDR1 is SGHAT and CDR2 FQNNGV. The CDR3 loop spans 14 amino acids. DNA of the CDR3: TGTGCCAGCAGCTTAGTGCGGGAGAAGACTGAAGCTCTCTTT. Protein product: CASSLVREKTEALF. Full variable domain (remainder filled in from reference TRBV11-2 and TRBJ1-1): EAGVAQSPRYKIIEKRQSVAFWCNPISGHATLYWYQQILGQGPKLLIQFQNNGVVDDSQLPKDRFSAERLKGVDSTLKIQPAKLEDSAVYLCASSLVREKTEALFGQGTRLTVV.

Note on this clonotype: Mismatch with germline at one junction end may stem from a read error. The rearrangement joins TRBV10-2 to TRBJ2-3; 7 bases map to TRBD1. There are 15 residues in the CDR3. The germline gives CDR1 WSHSY, CDR2 SAAADI. The CDR3 DNA reads as TGCGCCAGCAGGGATCCCGGAGTTAGGACAGGTACGCAGTATTTT. Residues: CASRDPGVRTGTQYF.

This rearrangement joins TRBV6-1 to TRBJ2-3; the match to TRBD2 covers 15 bases. Losses at the gene ends were 4 bases for V and 6 bases for J; bases not matched to a gene: 2. The CDR3 has 15 residues. The germline gives CDR1 MNHNS, CDR2 SASEGT. The CDR3 nucleotides read TGTGCCAGCAGTGTTGGGACTAGCGGGAGGGATACGCAGTATTTT. It encodes CASSVGTSGRDTQYF.

Worth noting for this clonotype: At one boundary the junction diverges from the germline segment, which might be a read error. The chain is built from TRBV30 and TRBJ2-1; possible D gene TRBD2, 6 bases. The germline V gene encodes CDR1 GTSNPN and CDR2 SVGIG (reference sequence). The length of the CDR3 is 14 residues. The CDR3 region has the DNA TGTGCCAGGAGTAAGAGCGGGCCCTACAATGAGCAGTTCTTC. Amino acids: CARSKSGPYNEQFF. The variable domain in full, completed from reference TRBV30 and TRBJ2-1, reads SQTIHQWPATLVQPVGSPLSLECTVEGTSNPNLYWYRQAAGRGLQLLFYSVGIGQISSEVPQNLSASRPQDRQFILSSKKLLLSDSGFYLCARSKSGPYNEQFFGPGTRLTVL.

The chain links TRBV12-3 or TRBV12-4 to TRBJ2-1; a weak D match, TRBD2 (6 bases). This CDR3 spans 15 amino acids. Trimming took 7 bases from V and 8 from J, leaving 21 bases between them. The CDR3 DNA reads as TGTGCCAGCACCTACCGGACTATCGGGGTCGATGAGCAGTTCTTC. Its translation: CASTYRTIGVDEQFF.

As regards this clonotype: Its ends do not fully match the called genes, so a read error is possible. The CDR3 DNA is TGTGCCAGCAGTCCCCGGACTAGCGGGATCACAGATACGCAGTGTTTT. Translating gives CASSPRTSGITDTQCF. The genes are TRBV25-1 and TRBJ2-3; 12 bases agree with TRBD2. CDR1 MGHDK and CDR2 SYGVNS come from the germline V gene. The CDR3 covers 16 residues. The whole variable domain, remainder taken from reference TRBV25-1 and TRBJ2-3, is EADIYQTPRYLVIGTGKKITLECSQTMGHDKMYWYQQDPGMELHLIHYSYGVNSTEKGDLSSESTVSRIRTEHFPLTLESARPSHTSQYLCASSPRTSGITDTQCFGPGTRLTVL.

J is TRBJ1-2 and V is TRBV11-2; 7 bases fit TRBD1. Germline V gives CDR1 SGHAT, CDR2 FQNNGV. There are 17 residues in the CDR3. J was trimmed by 0 bases and V by 2 bases; bases with no gene match: 9. In DNA form, the CDR3 reads TGTGCCAGCAGCTTAATCTGGACAGGAAAAACTAACTATGGCTACACCTTC. Translation gives CASSLIWTGKTNYGYTF.

V gene TRBV20-1 combines with J gene TRBJ2-1, with D hard to call. The CDR3 has 13 residues. In germline, CDR1 is DFQATT, CDR2 SNEGSKA (reference sequence). V lost 4 bases and J lost 0, with 7 bases in between. The CDR3 loop reads CSAKADSYNEQFF. CDR3 bases: TGCAGTGCTAAAGCAGACTCCTACAATGAGCAGTTCTTC.

This clonotype showed up just a few times. The chain employs TRBV6-5 and TRBJ2-2; 8 bases line up with TRBD1. With 2 bases clipped from V and 3 bases from J, the junction kept 5 bases outside the gene matches. Germline V gene lookup returns CDR1 MNHEY and CDR2 SVGAGI. The CDR3 has 16 amino acids. The CDR3 DNA is TGTGCCAGCAGTTACGGGGACAGGTATTACACCGGGGAGCTGTTTTTT. Translation: CASSYGDRYYTGELFF.

The table lists this clonotype with a few counts. The chain links TRBV6-1 to TRBJ1-5; weak D call: TRBD1 (6 bases). Trimming shortened V by 1 base and J by 7 bases, and 17 bases separated the two germline ends. Germline CDR1 reads MNHNS; CDR2 reads SASEGT. The CDR3 has 16 amino acids. The CDR3 reads CASSEGGGGLGQPQHF. In DNA, the CDR3 is TGTGCCAGCAGTGAAGGGGGGGGGGGCCTTGGACAGCCCCAGCATTTT.

The sample holds a few counts of this clonotype. The chain has TRBV28 and TRBJ1-2; D remains unclear. CDR1 and CDR2 from the germline V gene are MDHEN and SYDVKM. This CDR3 contains 15 residues. The V and J ends lost 4 bases and 1 base respectively, with 13 bases between them. The CDR3 is CASSSDAGFNYGYTF. CDR3 nucleotides: TGTGCCAGCAGTTCCGATGCGGGATTTAACTATGGCTACACCTTC.

With respect to this clonotype: At one end, the junction sequence differs from germline, possibly due to a read error. The chain joins TRBV11-3 to TRBJ2-2; the D gene is possibly TRBD2 (5 bases). CDR3 length equals 15 residues. Germline V lookup: CDR1 SGHNT, CDR2 YENEEA. DNA of the CDR3: TGTGCTAGCAGCTTAATGGGAACCTATTCCGGGGAGCTGGTTTTT. As protein: CASSLMGTYSGELVF.

Turning to this clonotype: A much larger clone lies one base from this, so it may be a read error. This sequence joins TRBV4-2 and TRBJ2-5; the D is unclear. V was cut by 0 bases and J by 5 bases, with 13 bases left in between. Germline V gene sequence: CDR1 LGHNA, CDR2 YNFKEQ. The CDR3 sequence is 15 residues long. In DNA, the CDR3 is TGTGCCAGCAGCCAAGAGCCTCGAGGTCAGGAGACCCAGTACTTC. As protein: CASSQEPRGQETQYF.

A word on this clonotype: This may be a read error: a much more frequent sequence differs by one nucleotide. The chain couples TRBV5-6 to TRBJ2-7; TRBD1 agrees at 8 bases. Germline V gives CDR1 SGHDT, CDR2 YYEEEE. The CDR3 is made up of 13 amino acids. As DNA, the CDR3 is TGTACCAGCAGCCTGGGACAGGTCCTCGAGCAGTACTTC. Amino acid sequence: CTSSLGQVLEQYF.

The V gene is TRBV5-1, the J gene TRBJ1-1; weak D call: TRBD1 (6 bases). Trimming pared 5 bases from V and 7 bases from J, leaving 21 bases between. The CDR3 contains 15 residues. Germline V CDR1 and CDR2: SGHRS, YFSETQ. CDR3 in DNA: TGCGCCAGCAGAAAAGGGACAAGGGGAGTTCGTGAAGCTTTCTTT. Translating gives CASRKGTRGVREAFF.

This clonotype showed up many times. J is TRBJ2-1 and V is TRBV10-3, with D perhaps matching TRBD2 (6 bases). Trimming pared 6 bases from V and 9 bases from J, leaving 18 bases between. The CDR3 totals 14 residues. CDR1 and CDR2 (germline): ENHRY, SYGVKD. The DNA for the CDR3 is TGTGCCATCAGAGGTGGGGGGTCTGCGGGTGAGCAGTTCTTC. Amino acid sequence: CAIRGGGSAGEQFF.

The rearrangement uses TRBV5-1 and TRBJ1-2, with D perhaps matching TRBD1 (5 bases). V lost 0 bases, J lost 5 bases, and 20 bases lay in between. Germline V lookup: CDR1 SGHRS, CDR2 YFSETQ. The CDR3 has 17 residues. The CDR3 reads CASSLGTDHPRGYGYTF. For the CDR3, the DNA is TGCGCCAGCAGCTTGGGGACCGACCACCCTCGGGGGTATGGCTACACCTTC. Together with reference TRBV5-1 and TRBJ1-2, the CDR3 gives the full variable domain: KAGVTQTPRYLIKTRGQQVTLSCSPISGHRSVSWYQQTPGQGLQFLFEYFSETQRNKGNFPGRFSGRQFSNSRSEMNVSTLELGDSALYLCASSLGTDHPRGYGYTFGSGTRLTVV.

V is TRBV11-2 and J is TRBJ2-1; a possible D gene is TRBD2 (6 bases). Per germline, CDR1 SGHAT and CDR2 FQNNGV. The ends were cut back, 1 base at V and 6 bases at J, with 10 bases in the middle. The CDR3 spans 14 residues. CDR3 sequence reads: CASSLVEGFNEQFF. CDR3 DNA sequence: TGTGCCAGCAGCTTAGTGGAGGGGTTCAATGAGCAGTTCTTC.

The chain is built from TRBV10-3 and TRBJ2-5; 11 bases fit TRBD2. Germline V gene lookup returns CDR1 ENHRY and CDR2 SYGVKD. This CDR3 spans 14 amino acids. The ends lost 6 bases at V and 2 bases at J; junction bases unmatched: 2. This CDR3 is CAIRGTSGQETQYF. In DNA form, the CDR3 reads TGTGCCATCAGAGGGACTAGCGGACAAGAGACCCAGTACTTC.

This clonotype was seen only a few times. Possible read error: a much larger clone is one base away. This chain links TRBV12-3 or TRBV12-4 with TRBJ2-2; 7 nucleotides agree with TRBD2. The CDR3 has 15 residues. V shed 6 bases, J shed 0 bases, and the junction held 4 bases outside the gene matches. The DNA for the CDR3 is TGTGCCAGCAGCACGGGGGGTACGAACACCGGGGAGCTGTTTTTT. It codes for CASSTGGTNTGELFF.

Concerning this clonotype: No conserved phenylalanine or tryptophan ends this CDR3, so it is likely a read error. The chain employs TRBV29-1 and TRBJ2-5; TRBD1 or TRBD2 may be the D gene (5 bases each). The germline V gene encodes CDR1 SQVTM and CDR2 ANQGSEA. The germline V and J ends were trimmed by 4 bases and 4 bases, with 16 bases remaining between them. The CDR3 length is 14 residues. The CDR3, as DNA: TGCAGCGTTGCGGCAGCGGAGGACATAGAGACCCAGTACCTC. The encoded protein is CSVAAAEDIETQYL.

In the case of this clonotype: A much larger clone lies one base from this, so it may be a read error. The J gene is TRBJ2-7, the V gene TRBV4-1, with 8 bases identical to TRBD1. In germline, CDR1 is MGHRA, CDR2 YSYEKL. This CDR3 spans 13 amino acids. CDR3 sequence (DNA): TGCGCCGGCAGCCGGGGACAGGACTACGAGCAGTACTTC. Protein: CAGSRGQDYEQYF.

This clonotype was observed a few times. The J gene is TRBJ2-7, the V gene TRBV27; 11 bases match TRBD1. Losses at the gene ends were 3 bases for V and 4 bases for J; bases not matched to a gene: 5. Germline V gene sequence: CDR1 MNHEY, CDR2 SMNVEV (reference sequence). The length of the CDR3 is 15 residues. This CDR3 reads CASSFLGQGDYEQYF. CDR3 coding DNA: TGTGCCAGCAGTTTTTTGGGACAGGGGGATTACGAGCAGTACTTC.

Points on this clonotype: This CDR3 is missing its conserved last phenylalanine or tryptophan, likely due to a read error. This rearrangement joins TRBV11-2 to TRBJ1-6; a possible D gene is TRBD1 (6 bases). Between the trimmed V and J ends, which lost 5 bases and 10 bases, there was a span of 15 bases. Germline CDR1 and CDR2: SGHAT and FQNNGV. The CDR3 totals 14 residues. In nucleotides, the CDR3 is TGTGCCAGCAGCCTAACGGGGGCGGAATCACCCCTCCACTCT. Amino acid sequence: CASSLTGAESPLHS.

Points on this clonotype: A much larger clone differs by one base, so this may be a read error. The chain couples TRBV4-2 to TRBJ1-5; D ambiguous. This CDR3 is built from 15 residues. CDR1 and CDR2 (germline): LGHNA, YNFKEQ. Written as DNA, the CDR3 is TGTGCCAGCACCCAAGATCAAGGGTACAATCAGCCCCAGCATTTT. Protein: CASTQDQGYNQPQHF.